This TCR beta chain was captured in a study of T cell repertoires in cytomegalovirus infection. CDR3 length: 15 amino acids. The V gene end was trimmed by 8 bases and the J gene end by 4 bases; junction bases not matched to a gene: 9. Germline loops: CDR1 ENHRY, CDR2 SYGVKD. One entry per CDR3 protein, called by TCRdb with MiXCR from the reads. Of 740,000 or so distinct CDR3 sequences in the sample, under 40% were seen once. This TCR was sampled from a human donor in good health (CMV status not recorded). Some clones in this sample may be carry-over from other donors' samples. The chain is built from TRBV10-3 and TRBJ2-2; the match to TRBD1 covers 8 bases. Source material: PBMCs. The CDR3 bases are TGTGCCATCGGGGCCGGGACAGGTGGCACCGGGGAGCTGTTTTTT. Its protein is CAIGAGTGGTGELFF.